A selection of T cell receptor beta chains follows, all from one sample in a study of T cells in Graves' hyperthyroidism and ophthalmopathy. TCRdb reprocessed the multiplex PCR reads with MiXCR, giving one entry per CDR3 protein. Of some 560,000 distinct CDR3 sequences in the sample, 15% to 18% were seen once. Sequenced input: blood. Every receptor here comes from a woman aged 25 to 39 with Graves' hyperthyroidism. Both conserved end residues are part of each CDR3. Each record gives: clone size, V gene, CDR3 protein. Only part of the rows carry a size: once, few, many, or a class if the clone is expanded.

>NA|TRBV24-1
CATSDPTRKQYF
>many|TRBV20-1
CSARDRGERYNEQFF
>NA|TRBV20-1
CSASAGQGLASPLHF
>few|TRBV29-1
CSVSRNRGFGKLFF
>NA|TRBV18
CASSQLAGGGYNEQFF
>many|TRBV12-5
CASGYTGNYGYTF
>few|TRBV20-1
CSATGGPEYEQYF
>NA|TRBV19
CASSIDPGTTDTQYF
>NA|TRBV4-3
CASSQDLTGRNTEAFF
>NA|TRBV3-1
CASSHGTSGATPNDEKLFF
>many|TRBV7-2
CASSLRAGGGTDTQYF
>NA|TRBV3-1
CASSQDSASGARDTQYF
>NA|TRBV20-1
CSALVSVQETQYF
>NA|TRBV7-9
CASSSQTGGLNEQFF
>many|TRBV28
CASRSQGREQYF
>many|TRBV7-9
CASSPSGSQSTDTQYF
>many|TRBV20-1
CSARSPEAGVYF
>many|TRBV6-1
CASNPSWGPNYGYTF
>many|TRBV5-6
CASSLDLMNTEAFF